This TCR beta chain emerged from a study of cytomegalovirus exposure and HLA in healthy donors. This PCR relied on a set of 60 Vbeta primers and 13 Jbeta primers. Clones were sequenced by immunoSEQ multiplex PCR, and TCRdb holds only the in-frame ones, with some missing. Seen here are about 190,000 clones, 82% observed once, and the top ten hold 0.7% to 0.95%. On this clone itself: The antigen is not known. At one of its ends the junction is not consistent with the germline gene, which may arise from a read error.

Study-level points and caveats: Per a prior analysis, the majority of TCR beta V segments were productive roughly 90% or roughly 30% of the time.

Each donor was nominally healthy when sampled (though unrecorded immune exposures were likely). The source material was PBMCs. This clonotype originated in a woman aged 18-29 years in good health and CMV-seronegative.

The CDR3 is CSSSSMRYEQYF. Written as DNA, the CDR3 is TGTTCCAGCAGCTCCATGAGGTACGAGCAGTACTTC. This chain connects TRBV7-9 to TRBJ2-7, with D unclear. Germline CDR1 SEHNR, CDR2 FQNEAQ (reference sequence). The CDR3 runs to 12 residues.